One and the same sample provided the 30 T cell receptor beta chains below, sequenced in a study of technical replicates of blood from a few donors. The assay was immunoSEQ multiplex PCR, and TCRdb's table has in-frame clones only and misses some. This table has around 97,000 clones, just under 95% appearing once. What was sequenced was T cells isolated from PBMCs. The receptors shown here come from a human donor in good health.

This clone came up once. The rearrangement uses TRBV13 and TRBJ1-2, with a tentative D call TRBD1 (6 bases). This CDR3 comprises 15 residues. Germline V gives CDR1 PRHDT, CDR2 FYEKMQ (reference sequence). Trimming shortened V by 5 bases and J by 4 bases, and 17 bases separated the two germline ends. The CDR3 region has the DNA TGTGCCAGCAGCCGTCAGGTTGGGGGCTTCTATGGCTACACCTTC. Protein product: CASSRQVGGFYGYTF.

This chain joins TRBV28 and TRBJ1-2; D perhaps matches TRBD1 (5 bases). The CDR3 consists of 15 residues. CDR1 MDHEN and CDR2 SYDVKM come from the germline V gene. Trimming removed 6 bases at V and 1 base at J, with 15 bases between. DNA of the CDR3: TGTGCCAGCAGCTTAGGAAGGGGCTTTAACTATGGCTACACCTTC. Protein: CASSLGRGFNYGYTF.

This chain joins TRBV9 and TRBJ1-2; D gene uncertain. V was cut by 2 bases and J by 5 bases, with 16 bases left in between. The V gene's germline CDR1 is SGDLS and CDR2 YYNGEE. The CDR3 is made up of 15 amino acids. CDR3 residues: CASSVQAEGGYGYTF. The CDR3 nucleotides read TGTGCCAGCAGCGTTCAGGCGGAGGGAGGATATGGCTACACCTTC.

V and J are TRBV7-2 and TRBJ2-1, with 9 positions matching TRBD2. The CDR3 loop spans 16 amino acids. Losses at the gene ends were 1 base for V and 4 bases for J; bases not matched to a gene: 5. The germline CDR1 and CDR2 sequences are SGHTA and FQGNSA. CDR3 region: CASSLVGLAGYNEQFF. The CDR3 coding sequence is TGTGCCAGCAGCTTAGTCGGGCTAGCGGGATACAATGAGCAGTTCTTC.

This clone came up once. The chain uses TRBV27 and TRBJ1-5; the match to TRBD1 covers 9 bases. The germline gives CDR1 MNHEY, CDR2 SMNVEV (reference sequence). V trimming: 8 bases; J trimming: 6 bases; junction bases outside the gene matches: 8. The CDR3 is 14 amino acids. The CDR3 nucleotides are TGTGCCAGCCGGATAACAGGGGGCCGTCAGCCCCAGCATTTT. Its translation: CASRITGGRQPQHF.

The CDR3 DNA is TGTGCCAGAACCCCAAGTGGACAGGGTATAAGTGACTATGGCTACACCTTC. Translating it yields CARTPSGQGISDYGYTF. The chain joins TRBV5-3 to TRBJ1-2; TRBD1 aligns across 8 bases. TRBV5-3 carries the ORF label, with uncertain function. This CDR3 has 17 residues. V dropped 6 bases and J dropped 3; count of bases not matched to a gene: 16.

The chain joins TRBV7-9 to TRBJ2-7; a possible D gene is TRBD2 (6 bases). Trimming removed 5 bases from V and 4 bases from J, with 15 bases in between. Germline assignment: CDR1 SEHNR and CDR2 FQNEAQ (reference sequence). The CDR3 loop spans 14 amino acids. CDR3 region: CASSGIPGRYEQYF. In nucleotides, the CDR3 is TGTGCCAGCAGCGGAATTCCCGGGAGATACGAGCAGTACTTC.

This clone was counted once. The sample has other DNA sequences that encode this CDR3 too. The CDR3 DNA sequence: TGTGCCAGCAGCTCAAGCGGGATCTACAATGAGCAGTTCTTC. Its protein is CASSSSGIYNEQFF. V is TRBV7-3 and J is TRBJ2-1, with 7 bases that match TRBD2. The trim removed 4 bases at V and 3 bases at J, leaving 3 bases unmatched. Germline V lookup: CDR1 SGHTA, CDR2 FQGTGA. The CDR3 has 14 amino acids.

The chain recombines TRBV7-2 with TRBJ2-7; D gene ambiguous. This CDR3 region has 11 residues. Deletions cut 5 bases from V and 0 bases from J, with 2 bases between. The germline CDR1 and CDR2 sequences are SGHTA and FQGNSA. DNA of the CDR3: TGTGCCAGCAGCCACTCCTACGAGCAGTACTTC. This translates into CASSHSYEQYF.

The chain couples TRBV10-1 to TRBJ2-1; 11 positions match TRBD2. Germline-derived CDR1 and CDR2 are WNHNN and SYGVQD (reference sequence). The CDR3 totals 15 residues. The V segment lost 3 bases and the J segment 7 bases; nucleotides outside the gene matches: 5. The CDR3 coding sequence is TGCGCCAGCAGTGAACTAGCGGGAGAGGGGAATGAGCAGTTCTTC. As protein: CASSELAGEGNEQFF.

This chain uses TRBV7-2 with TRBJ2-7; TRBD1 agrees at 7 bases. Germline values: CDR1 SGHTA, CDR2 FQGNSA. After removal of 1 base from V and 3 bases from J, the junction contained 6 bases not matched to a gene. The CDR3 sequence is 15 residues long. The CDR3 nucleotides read TGTGCCAGCAGCTTAGACAGGGGCGCGGTCTACGAGCAGTACTTC. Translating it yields CASSLDRGAVYEQYF.

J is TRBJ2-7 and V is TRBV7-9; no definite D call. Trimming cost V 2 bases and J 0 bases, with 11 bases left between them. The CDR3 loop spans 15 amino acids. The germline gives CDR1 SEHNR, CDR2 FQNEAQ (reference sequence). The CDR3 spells CASSLSFQISYEQYF. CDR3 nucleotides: TGTGCCAGCAGCTTATCTTTTCAGATCTCCTACGAGCAGTACTTC. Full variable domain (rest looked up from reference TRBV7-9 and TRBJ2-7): DTGVSQNPRHKITKRGQNVTFRCDPISEHNRLYWYRQTLGQGPEFLTYFQNEAQLEKSRLLSDRFSAERPKGSFSTLEIQRTEQGDSAMYLCASSLSFQISYEQYFGPGTRLTVT.

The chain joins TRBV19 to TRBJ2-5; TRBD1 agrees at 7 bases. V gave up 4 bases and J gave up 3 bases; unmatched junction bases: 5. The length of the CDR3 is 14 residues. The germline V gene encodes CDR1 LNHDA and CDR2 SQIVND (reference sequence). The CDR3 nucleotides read TGTGCCAGTAGTACCCTAACAGGGGAAGAGACCCAGTACTTC. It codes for CASSTLTGEETQYF.

CDR3 region: CASGGTRTSGRSSYEQYF. The CDR3 coding sequence is TGTGCCAGCGGGGGAACCCGGACTAGCGGGCGAAGCTCCTACGAGCAGTACTTC. The chain couples TRBV28 to TRBJ2-7; 11 positions match TRBD2. V trimming: 8 bases; J trimming: 0 bases; junction bases outside the gene matches: 15. Germline CDR1 reads MDHEN; CDR2 reads SYDVKM. The CDR3 length is 18 residues.

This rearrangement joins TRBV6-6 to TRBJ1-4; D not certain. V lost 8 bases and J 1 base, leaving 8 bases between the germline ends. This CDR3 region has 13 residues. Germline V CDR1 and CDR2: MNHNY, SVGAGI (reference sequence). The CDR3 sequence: CASSGRTNEKLFF. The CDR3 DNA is TGTGCCAGCTCGGGGAGAACTAATGAAAAACTGTTTTTT.

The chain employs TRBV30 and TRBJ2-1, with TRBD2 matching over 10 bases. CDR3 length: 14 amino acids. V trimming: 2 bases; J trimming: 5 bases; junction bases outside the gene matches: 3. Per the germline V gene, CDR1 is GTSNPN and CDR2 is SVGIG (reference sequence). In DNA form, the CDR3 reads TGTGCCTGGAGTAGCGGGAGGGCTGACAATGAGCAGTTCTTC. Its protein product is CAWSSGRADNEQFF.

In DNA form, the CDR3 reads TGTGCCAGCAGTCCGGGACAGGGGGCCTTTTACGAGCAGTACTTC. It translates to CASSPGQGAFYEQYF. The chain recombines TRBV7-2 with TRBJ2-7, with TRBD1 identical over 12 bases. This CDR3 has 15 amino acids. V gave up 6 bases and J gave up 4 bases; unmatched junction bases: 7. CDR1 is SGHTA, CDR2 FQGNSA, per germline.

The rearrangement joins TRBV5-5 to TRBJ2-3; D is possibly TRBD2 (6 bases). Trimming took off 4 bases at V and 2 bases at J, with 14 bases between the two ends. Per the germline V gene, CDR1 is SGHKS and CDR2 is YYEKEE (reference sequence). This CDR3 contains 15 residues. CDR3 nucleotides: TGTGCCAGCAGCCAATCGGCGGGGTACACAGATACGCAGTATTTT. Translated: CASSQSAGYTDTQYF.

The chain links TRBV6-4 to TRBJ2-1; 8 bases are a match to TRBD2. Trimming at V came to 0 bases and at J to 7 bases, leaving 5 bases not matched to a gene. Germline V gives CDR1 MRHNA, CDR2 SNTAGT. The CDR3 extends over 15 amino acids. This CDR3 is CASSDSSGSRNEQFF. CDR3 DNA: TGTGCCAGCAGTGACTCCAGCGGGAGCAGAAATGAGCAGTTCTTC.

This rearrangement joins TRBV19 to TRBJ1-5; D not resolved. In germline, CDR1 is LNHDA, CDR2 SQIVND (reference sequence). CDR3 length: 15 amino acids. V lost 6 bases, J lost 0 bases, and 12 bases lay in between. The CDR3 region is CASSLIVYSNQPQHF. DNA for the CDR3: TGTGCCAGTAGCCTAATAGTCTATAGCAATCAGCCCCAGCATTTT.

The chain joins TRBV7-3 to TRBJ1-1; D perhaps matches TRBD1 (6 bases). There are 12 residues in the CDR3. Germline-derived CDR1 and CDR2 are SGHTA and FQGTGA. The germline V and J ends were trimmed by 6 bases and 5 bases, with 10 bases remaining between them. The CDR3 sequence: CASSSGATEAFF. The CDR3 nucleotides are TGTGCCAGCAGTTCAGGGGCAACTGAAGCTTTCTTT. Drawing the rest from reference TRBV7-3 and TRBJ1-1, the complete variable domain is GAGVSQTPSNKVTEKGKYVELRCDPISGHTALYWYRQSLGQGPEFLIYFQGTGAADDSGLPNDRFFAVRPEGSVSTLKIQRTERGDSAVYLCASSSGATEAFFGQGTRLTVV.

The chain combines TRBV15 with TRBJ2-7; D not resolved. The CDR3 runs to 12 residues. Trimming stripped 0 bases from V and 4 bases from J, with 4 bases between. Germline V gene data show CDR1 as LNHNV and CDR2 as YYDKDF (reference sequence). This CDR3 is CATSREYYEQYF. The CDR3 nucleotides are TGTGCCACCAGCAGAGAGTATTACGAGCAGTACTTC.

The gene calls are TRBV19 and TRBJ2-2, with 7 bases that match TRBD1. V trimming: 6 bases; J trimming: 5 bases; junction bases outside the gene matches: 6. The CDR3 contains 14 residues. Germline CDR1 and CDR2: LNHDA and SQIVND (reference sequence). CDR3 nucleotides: TGTGCCAGTAGCCGACAGGGCCGAACCGGGGAGCTGTTTTTT. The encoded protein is CASSRQGRTGELFF. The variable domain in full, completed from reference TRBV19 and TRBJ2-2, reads DGGITQSPKYLFRKEGQNVTLSCEQNLNHDAMYWYRQDPGQGLRLIYYSQIVNDFQKGDIAEGYSVSREKKESFPLTVTSAQKNPTAFYLCASSRQGRTGELFFGEGSRLTVL.

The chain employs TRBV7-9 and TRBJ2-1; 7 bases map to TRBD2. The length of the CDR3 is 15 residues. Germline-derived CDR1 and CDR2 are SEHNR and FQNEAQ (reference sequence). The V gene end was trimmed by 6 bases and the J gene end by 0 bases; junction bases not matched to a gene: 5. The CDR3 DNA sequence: TGTGCCAGCAGGGCCAGCGGGGCCTCCTACAATGAGCAGTTCTTC. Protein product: CASRASGASYNEQFF.

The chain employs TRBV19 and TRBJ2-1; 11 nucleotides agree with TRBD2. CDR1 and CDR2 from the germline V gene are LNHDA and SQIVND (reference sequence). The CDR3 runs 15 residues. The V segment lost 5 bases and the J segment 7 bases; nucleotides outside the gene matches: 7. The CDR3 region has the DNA TGTGCCAGTAGTGAACTAGCGGGAGCCAGGAATGAGCAGTTCTTC. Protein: CASSELAGARNEQFF. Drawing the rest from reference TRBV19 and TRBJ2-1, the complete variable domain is DGGITQSPKYLFRKEGQNVTLSCEQNLNHDAMYWYRQDPGQGLRLIYYSQIVNDFQKGDIAEGYSVSREKKESFPLTVTSAQKNPTAFYLCASSELAGARNEQFFGPGTRLTVL.

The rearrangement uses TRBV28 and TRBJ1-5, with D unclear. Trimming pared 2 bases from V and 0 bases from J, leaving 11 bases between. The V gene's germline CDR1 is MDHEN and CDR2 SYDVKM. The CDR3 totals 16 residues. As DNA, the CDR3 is TGTGCCAGCAGTTTAGTCCAGATCCCTAGCAATCAGCCCCAGCATTTT. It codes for CASSLVQIPSNQPQHF.

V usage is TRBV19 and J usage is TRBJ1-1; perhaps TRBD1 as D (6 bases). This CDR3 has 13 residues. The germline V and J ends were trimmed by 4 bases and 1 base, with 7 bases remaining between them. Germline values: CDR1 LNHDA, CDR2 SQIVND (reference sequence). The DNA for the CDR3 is TGTGCCAGTAGTAGCAGGGGGAACACTGAAGCTTTCTTT. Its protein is CASSSRGNTEAFF.

CDR3 residues: CASSPFSYNEQFF. In DNA form, the CDR3 reads TGTGCCAGCAGCCCTTTTTCCTACAATGAGCAGTTCTTC. The rearrangement uses TRBV5-4 and TRBJ2-1; D is unresolved. The ends were cut back, 4 bases at V and 1 base at J, with 6 bases in the middle. The CDR3 consists of 13 residues. Germline V lookup: CDR1 SGHNT, CDR2 YYREEE (reference sequence).

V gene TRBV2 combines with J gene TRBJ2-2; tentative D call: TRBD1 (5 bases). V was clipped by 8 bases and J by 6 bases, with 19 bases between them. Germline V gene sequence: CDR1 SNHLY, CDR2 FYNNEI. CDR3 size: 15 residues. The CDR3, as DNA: TGTGCCAGCGTAGAAAAAAGGACATACCCCGGGGAGCTGTTTTTT. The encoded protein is CASVEKRTYPGELFF.

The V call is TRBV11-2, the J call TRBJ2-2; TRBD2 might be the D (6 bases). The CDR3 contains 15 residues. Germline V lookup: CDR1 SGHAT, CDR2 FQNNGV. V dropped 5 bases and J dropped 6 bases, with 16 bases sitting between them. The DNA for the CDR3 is TGTGCCAGCAGCACTACTATAGCGGAATCCGGGGAGCTGTTTTTT. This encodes CASSTTIAESGELFF.